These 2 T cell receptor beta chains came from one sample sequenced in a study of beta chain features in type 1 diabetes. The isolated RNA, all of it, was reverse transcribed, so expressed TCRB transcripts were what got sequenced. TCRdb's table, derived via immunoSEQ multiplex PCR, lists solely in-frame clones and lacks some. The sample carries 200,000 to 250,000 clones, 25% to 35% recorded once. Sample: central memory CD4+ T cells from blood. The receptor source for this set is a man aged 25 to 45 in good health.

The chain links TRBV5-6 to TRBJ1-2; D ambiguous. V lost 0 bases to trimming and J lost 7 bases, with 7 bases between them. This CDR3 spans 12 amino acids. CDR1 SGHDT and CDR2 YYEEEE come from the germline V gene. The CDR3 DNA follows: TGTGCCAGCAGCTTGGGGACCCGTGGCTACACCTTC. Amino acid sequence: CASSLGTRGYTF.

CDR3 in amino acids: CASSQEPPGFTGGNEQFF. Written as DNA, the CDR3 is TGCGCCAGCAGCCAAGAACCGCCTGGATTTACAGGGGGCAATGAGCAGTTCTTC. V is TRBV4-3 and J is TRBJ2-1, with 8 nucleotides matching TRBD1. CDR1 is LGHNA, CDR2 YSLEER, per germline. V lost 0 bases and J lost 6; bases outside the gene matches: 13. CDR3 length equals 18 residues.